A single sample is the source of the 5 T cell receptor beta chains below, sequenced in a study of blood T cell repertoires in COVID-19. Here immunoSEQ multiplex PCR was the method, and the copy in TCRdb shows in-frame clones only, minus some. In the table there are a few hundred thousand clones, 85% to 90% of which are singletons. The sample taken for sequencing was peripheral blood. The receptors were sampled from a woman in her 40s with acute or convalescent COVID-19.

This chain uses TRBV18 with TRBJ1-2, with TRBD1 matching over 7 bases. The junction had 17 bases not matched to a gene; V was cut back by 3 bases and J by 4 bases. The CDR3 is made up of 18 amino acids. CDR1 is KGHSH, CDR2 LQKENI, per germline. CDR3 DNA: TGTGCCAGCTCACCCAAGACAGGGAAAAAGTTTAACAGCTATGGCTACACCTTC. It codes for CASSPKTGKKFNSYGYTF.

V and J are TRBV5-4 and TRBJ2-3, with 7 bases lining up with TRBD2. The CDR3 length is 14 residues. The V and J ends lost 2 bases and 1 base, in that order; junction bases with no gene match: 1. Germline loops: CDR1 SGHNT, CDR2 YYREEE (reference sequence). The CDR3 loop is CASSLTSGTDTQYF. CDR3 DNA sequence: TGTGCCAGCAGCTTAACTAGCGGCACAGATACGCAGTATTTT.

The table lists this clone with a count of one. This CDR3 is CAISPNRGIGQPQHF. The CDR3 nucleotides read TGTGCCATCAGTCCAAACAGGGGAATCGGGCAGCCCCAGCATTTT. The chain is built from TRBV10-3 and TRBJ1-5, with 7 bases lining up with TRBD1. The germline CDR1 and CDR2 sequences are ENHRY and SYGVKD. The CDR3 is made up of 15 amino acids. The junction had 11 bases not matched to a gene; V was cut back by 5 bases and J by 7 bases.

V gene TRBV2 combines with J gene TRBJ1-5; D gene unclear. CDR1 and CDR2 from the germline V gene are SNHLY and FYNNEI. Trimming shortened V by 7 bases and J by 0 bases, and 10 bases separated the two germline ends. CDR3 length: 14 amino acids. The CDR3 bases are TGTGCCAGCAAATCGGCGGGTAGCAATCAGCCCCAGCATTTT. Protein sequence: CASKSAGSNQPQHF.

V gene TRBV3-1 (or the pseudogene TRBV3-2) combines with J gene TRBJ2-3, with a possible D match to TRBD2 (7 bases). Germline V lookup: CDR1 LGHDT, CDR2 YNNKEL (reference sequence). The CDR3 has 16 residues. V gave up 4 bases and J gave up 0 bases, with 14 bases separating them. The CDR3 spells CASSRMAGASTDTQYF. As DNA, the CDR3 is TGTGCCAGCAGCCGGATGGCGGGGGCAAGCACAGATACGCAGTATTTT.